Listed here are 32 T cell receptor beta chains from one sample, sequenced in a study of cytomegalovirus exposure and HLA in healthy donors. Use of 60 Vbeta and 13 Jbeta primers characterized the PCR. Assay used: immunoSEQ multiplex PCR; TCRdb lists only in-frame clones, some missing. The sample table includes some 84,000 clones. The source material was PBMCs. All receptors derive from a man aged 50 to 60 in good health and CMV-seronegative.

CDR3 sequence reads: CASSLEGTSYGYTF. Here the CDR3 DNA reads TGTGCCAGCAGCTTAGAAGGGACAAGCTATGGCTACACCTTC. The chain links TRBV11-2 to TRBJ1-2; possibly TRBD1 for D (6 bases). Trimming stripped 0 bases from V and 4 bases from J, with 9 bases between. The CDR3 covers 14 residues. In germline, CDR1 is SGHAT, CDR2 FQNNGV.

This chain joins TRBV7-6 and TRBJ1-2; a weak D match, TRBD1 (5 bases). CDR1 and CDR2 from the germline V gene are SGHVS and FNYEAQ. Deletions cut 4 bases from V and 6 bases from J, with 18 bases between. The CDR3 covers 15 residues. The CDR3 here is CASSSNQGGSNGYTF. The CDR3 coding sequence is TGTGCCAGCAGCTCAAACCAGGGAGGGAGCAATGGCTACACCTTC.

V and J are TRBV5-1 and TRBJ1-5, with TRBD1 as a possible D gene (5 bases). This CDR3 has 14 amino acids. V shed 5 bases and J shed 6 bases, with 15 bases lying between them. The V gene's germline CDR1 is SGHRS and CDR2 YFSETQ. The CDR3 protein is CASSFDSSTQPQHF. DNA for the CDR3: TGCGCCAGCAGTTTCGACAGTTCCACTCAGCCCCAGCATTTT.

This chain uses TRBV7-9 with TRBJ2-1; the match to TRBD2 covers 8 bases. Germline CDR1 SEHNR, CDR2 FQNEAQ (reference sequence). This CDR3 contains 18 residues. The junction had 19 bases not matched to a gene; V was cut back by 5 bases and J by 7 bases. The CDR3 nucleotides are TGTGCCAGCAGCATCCAACCCCTCGGGGGGGGGAGGAGGAATGAGCAGTTCTTC. Encoded protein: CASSIQPLGGGRRNEQFF.

The chain employs TRBV7-6 and TRBJ1-5, with TRBD1 matching 8 bases. V was clipped by 5 bases and J by 0 bases; unmatched bases: 9. This CDR3 is built from 17 residues. CDR1 SGHVS and CDR2 FNYEAQ come from the germline V gene. The CDR3 region has the DNA TGTGCCAGCAGCCCGGGACAGGAGATATATAGCAATCAGCCCCAGCATTTT. Amino acid sequence: CASSPGQEIYSNQPQHF. Drawing the rest from reference TRBV7-6 and TRBJ1-5, the complete variable domain is GAGVSQSPRYKVTKRGQDVALRCDPISGHVSLYWYRQALGQGPEFLTYFNYEAQQDKSGLPNDRFSAERPEGSISTLTIQRTEQRDSAMYRCASSPGQEIYSNQPQHFGDGTRLSIL.

The rearrangement joins TRBV28 to TRBJ1-2, with 7 bases fitting TRBD1. CDR1 and CDR2 (germline): MDHEN, SYDVKM. V shed 6 bases and J 8 bases; nucleotides not matched to a gene: 12. This CDR3 region has 14 residues. The CDR3 here is CASRVLRQGEGYTF. The DNA of the CDR3 is TGTGCCAGCAGAGTCCTAAGGCAGGGGGAGGGCTACACCTTC.

The chain joins TRBV14 to TRBJ1-2; D perhaps matches TRBD1 (5 bases). This CDR3 region has 15 residues. V lost 4 bases and J lost 5, with 17 bases in between. Per germline, CDR1 SGHDN and CDR2 FVKESK. CDR3: CASSPQRGGYYGYTF. For the CDR3, the DNA is TGTGCCAGCAGCCCACAACGGGGGGGTTATTATGGCTACACCTTC.

The rearrangement uses TRBV5-1 and TRBJ1-1, with 7 bases fitting TRBD1. The V gene's germline CDR1 is SGHRS and CDR2 YFSETQ. The V and J ends lost 2 bases and 13 bases, in that order; junction bases with no gene match: 14. The CDR3 has 14 amino acids. The CDR3 DNA is TGCGCCAGCAGCTTAGATAGAGGACAGGCGACAGGTTTCTTT. Translation: CASSLDRGQATGFF.

The rearrangement uses TRBV27 and TRBJ1-6; D unresolved. The germline V gene has CDR1 MNHEY and CDR2 SMNVEV (reference sequence). This CDR3 has 13 residues. Between the trimmed V and J ends, which lost 2 bases and 11 bases, there was a span of 10 bases. The CDR3 DNA follows: TGTGCCAGCAGTTTAGACTTCTCCCCACCCCTCCACTTT. Protein product: CASSLDFSPPLHF.

The rearrangement uses TRBV19 and TRBJ1-2; a weak D match, TRBD1 (5 bases). Trimming pared 0 bases from V and 4 bases from J, leaving 15 bases between. CDR1 LNHDA and CDR2 SQIVND come from the germline V gene (reference sequence). The CDR3 is 16 amino acids. CDR3 DNA sequence: TGTGCCAGTAGTATAGATCGAAGGGGCCCCGTCTATGGCTACACCTTC. It translates to CASSIDRRGPVYGYTF.

The chain has TRBV9 and TRBJ1-6, with no clear D. The germline CDR1 and CDR2 sequences are SGDLS and YYNGEE. Trimming removed 0 bases at V and 3 bases at J, with 4 bases between. The CDR3 covers 14 residues. The CDR3 DNA sequence: TGTGCCAGCAGCGTAGACAGCTATAATTCACCCCTCCACTTT. Its protein is CASSVDSYNSPLHF.

This chain links TRBV5-8 with TRBJ2-5; 7 bases match TRBD1. This CDR3 contains 13 residues. Germline CDR1 SGHTS, CDR2 YDEGEE. J gave up 2 bases and V 3 bases, and 1 base lay outside the gene matches. The CDR3 nucleotides read TGTGCCAGCAGCTGGGACAGACAAGAGACCCAGTACTTC. Its protein product is CASSWDRQETQYF.

The genes are TRBV28 and TRBJ1-3; 7 bases align to TRBD1. CDR1 and CDR2 (germline): MDHEN, SYDVKM. The CDR3 spans 14 residues. Unmatched junction bases numbered 4, after V lost 4 bases and J lost 4 bases. The CDR3 loop reads CASSSQGDGNTIYF. The CDR3 DNA is TGTGCCAGCAGTTCCCAGGGGGACGGAAACACCATATATTTT.

This chain joins TRBV7-2 and TRBJ2-7; TRBD1 matches at 8 bases. J was trimmed by 2 bases and V by 6 bases; bases with no gene match: 6. The germline CDR1 and CDR2 sequences are SGHTA and FQGNSA. The CDR3 is made up of 14 amino acids. The CDR3, as DNA: TGTGCCAGCAGGGCAGGGGGCCAGCCCTACGAGCAGTACTTC. This translates into CASRAGGQPYEQYF. Full variable domain (outside the CDR3, taken from reference TRBV7-2 and TRBJ2-7): GAGVSQSPSNKVTEKGKDVELRCDPISGHTALYWYRQSLGQGLEFLIYFQGNSAPDKSGLPSDRFSAERTGGSVSTLTIQRTQQEDSAVYLCASRAGGQPYEQYFGPGTRLTVT.

V is TRBV6-5 and J is TRBJ1-3; unclear D gene. Germline values: CDR1 MNHEY, CDR2 SVGAGI. The CDR3 runs to 14 residues. V was shortened by 4 bases and J by 2 bases, with 9 bases between the two germline ends. The CDR3 DNA reads TGTGCCAGCAGTTTGGTACTCACTGGAAACACCATATATTTT. Its translation: CASSLVLTGNTIYF.

The chain employs TRBV28 and TRBJ2-5; 9 positions agree with TRBD1. There are 13 residues in the CDR3. Germline CDR1 reads MDHEN; CDR2 reads SYDVKM. V was pared by 7 bases and J by 5 bases, with 5 bases of the junction left unmatched. The CDR3 here is CASNLQGAETQYF. The CDR3 DNA reads TGTGCCAGCAACCTACAGGGGGCCGAGACCCAGTACTTC.

This sequence joins TRBV5-6 and TRBJ2-5; TRBD1 matches at 7 bases. J was trimmed by 4 bases and V by 4 bases; bases with no gene match: 10. The length of the CDR3 is 15 residues. Germline lookup yields CDR1 SGHDT and CDR2 YYEEEE. This chain's CDR3 is CASSTVKTGTETQYF. DNA for the CDR3: TGTGCCAGCAGCACTGTTAAGACAGGGACAGAGACCCAGTACTTC.

As to this clone: The sample contains more than one DNA sequence encoding this CDR3. V is TRBV5-1 and J is TRBJ2-5; 8 bases line up with TRBD2. The ends lost 4 bases at V and 2 bases at J; junction bases unmatched: 10. The CDR3 extends over 16 amino acids. CDR1 and CDR2 (germline): SGHRS, YFSETQ. This CDR3 is CASSRGLVGVQETQYF. The CDR3, as DNA: TGCGCCAGCAGCCGGGGACTAGTGGGGGTGCAAGAGACCCAGTACTTC.

The chain links TRBV18 to TRBJ1-1; D remains ambiguous. The CDR3 extends over 12 amino acids. Germline loops: CDR1 KGHSH, CDR2 LQKENI. The V end lost 3 bases, the J end lost 6 bases, and 8 bases lay between the germline ends. The CDR3 sequence: CASSPERAEAFF. The CDR3 DNA sequence: TGTGCCAGCTCACCGGAGAGGGCTGAAGCTTTCTTT.

The chain is built from TRBV29-1 and TRBJ2-1, with D unclear. V lost 7 bases to trimming and J lost 11 bases, with 15 bases between them. Germline values: CDR1 SQVTM, CDR2 ANQGSEA. The length of the CDR3 is 11 residues. The chain's CDR3 is CSARSVRKQFF. The CDR3 DNA sequence: TGCAGCGCAAGATCAGTCAGGAAGCAGTTCTTC.

J is TRBJ1-2 and V is TRBV7-9, with D tentatively TRBD1 (6 bases). The CDR3 consists of 15 residues. V lost 5 bases, J lost 6 bases, and 19 bases lay in between. Germline V CDR1 and CDR2: SEHNR, FQNEAQ (reference sequence). The chain's CDR3 is CASSPGQTNGNGYTF. CDR3 sequence (DNA): TGTGCCAGCAGCCCCGGACAGACGAATGGGAATGGCTACACCTTC.

The chain links TRBV10-1 to TRBJ1-3; a weak D match, TRBD1 (5 bases). The germline V and J ends were trimmed by 5 bases and 5 bases, with 10 bases remaining between them. Germline V CDR1 and CDR2: WNHNN, SYGVQD (reference sequence). The CDR3 has 13 amino acids. CDR3 DNA: TGCGCCAGCAGTTCGGGACTGAGAAACACCATATATTTT. As protein: CASSSGLRNTIYF.

V usage is TRBV30 and J usage is TRBJ2-5, with D unresolved. CDR1 and CDR2 (germline): GTSNPN, SVGIG (reference sequence). The ends were cut back, 4 bases at V and 1 base at J, with 22 bases in the middle. This CDR3 has 17 amino acids. The DNA of the CDR3 is TGTGCCTGGAATCCCGCCAGGTCGCCGATACTCCAAGAGACCCAGTACTTC. Translation: CAWNPARSPILQETQYF.

The chain joins TRBV28 to TRBJ1-1; D possibly corresponds to TRBD1 (5 bases). Trimming took off 2 bases at V and 2 bases at J, with 15 bases between the two ends. The V gene's germline CDR1 is MDHEN and CDR2 SYDVKM. CDR3 length: 16 residues. DNA for the CDR3: TGTGCCAGCAGTTTAAATTTTCAGGGTGTTAACACTGAAGCTTTCTTT. Translating gives CASSLNFQGVNTEAFF.

V is TRBV5-1 and J is TRBJ2-6; D is undetermined. Trimming pared 0 bases from V and 0 bases from J, leaving 16 bases between. CDR1 and CDR2 from the germline V gene are SGHRS and YFSETQ. The CDR3 runs 19 residues. CDR3 region: CASSLGSSAAHSGANVLTF. The DNA of the CDR3 is TGCGCCAGCAGCTTGGGTTCAAGTGCGGCACACTCTGGGGCCAACGTCCTGACTTTC.

The chain carries TRBV29-1 and TRBJ2-7, with D possibly being TRBD1 (6 bases). The germline V and J ends were trimmed by 5 bases and 3 bases, with 17 bases remaining between them. This CDR3 spans 14 amino acids. Per germline, CDR1 SQVTM and CDR2 ANQGSEA. The CDR3 DNA follows: TGCAGCGTTTATCAACAGGGTTTATTCTACGAGCAGTACTTC. Translation: CSVYQQGLFYEQYF.

The chain employs TRBV5-1 and TRBJ1-1; 8 bases match TRBD1. Germline assignment: CDR1 SGHRS and CDR2 YFSETQ. This CDR3 contains 16 residues. V lost 3 bases, J lost 8 bases, and 15 bases stayed unmatched. DNA for the CDR3: TGCGCCAGCAGCTCCGGACAGGGAGGGGGGGATGGAGAAGCTTTCTTT. Protein product: CASSSGQGGGDGEAFF.

The CDR3 sequence is CASSLQTGPYEQYF. CDR3 DNA: TGTGCCAGCAGTCTCCAGACAGGGCCCTACGAGCAGTACTTC. The chain links TRBV6-5 to TRBJ2-7, with 7 bases lining up with TRBD1. The CDR3 is 14 residues long. The V gene's germline CDR1 is MNHEY and CDR2 SVGAGI. J was trimmed by 2 bases and V by 5 bases; bases with no gene match: 6.

This chain connects TRBV6-5 to TRBJ2-7; 11 bases map to TRBD1. Germline V CDR1 and CDR2: MNHEY, SVGAGI. J gave up 4 bases and V 6 bases, and 5 bases lay outside the gene matches. CDR3 length equals 14 residues. CDR3 coding DNA: TGTGCCAGCAGCCTGGACAGGGGGCTATACGAGCAGTACTTC. The encoded protein is CASSLDRGLYEQYF.

The chain carries TRBV27 and TRBJ2-5, with 7 bases aligning to TRBD1. The CDR3 is 17 residues long. The V gene end was trimmed by 5 bases and the J gene end by 1 base; junction bases not matched to a gene: 13. Germline V gene data show CDR1 as MNHEY and CDR2 as SMNVEV (reference sequence). The CDR3 loop reads CASSIRGPKGAQETQYF. The DNA of the CDR3 is TGTGCCAGCAGTATTAGGGGGCCTAAAGGGGCCCAAGAGACCCAGTACTTC.

This rearrangement joins TRBV6-1 to TRBJ2-5, with 13 bases aligning to TRBD2. The CDR3 runs to 15 residues. CDR1 MNHNS and CDR2 SASEGT come from the germline V gene. J gave up 9 bases and V 4 bases, and 8 bases lay outside the gene matches. The CDR3 DNA sequence: TGTGCCAGCAGTGGAGGACTAGCGGGGGAGAATGCCCAGTACTTC. This sequence encodes CASSGGLAGENAQYF.

This chain uses TRBV2 with TRBJ1-2, with no clear D. The germline V gene encodes CDR1 SNHLY and CDR2 FYNNEI. The CDR3 runs to 13 residues. The V and J ends lost 6 bases and 2 bases respectively, with 10 bases between them. The CDR3 DNA is TGTGCCAGCAGCCAAGACAAGAACTATGGCTACACCTTC. Amino acids: CASSQDKNYGYTF. Using reference TRBV2 and TRBJ1-2 for the parts outside the CDR3, the full variable domain is EPEVTQTPSHQVTQMGQEVILRCVPISNHLYFYWYRQILGQKVEFLVSFYNNEISEKSEIFDDQFSVERPDGSNFTLKIRSTKLEDSAMYFCASSQDKNYGYTFGSGTRLTVV.